The 24 T cell receptor beta chains reported below all come from one sample, sequenced in a study of OX40 agonist ivuxolimab in advanced cancers. Data came from immunoSEQ multiplex PCR; TCRdb stores just in-frame clones and leaves some out. Among more than 45,000 clones listed, nearly 90% were seen once. The source was CD4+ or CD8+ T cells sorted from blood, collected in a trial of the OX40 agonist ivuxolimab. The receptors come from an adult with an advanced solid tumor such as melanoma, head and neck, liver or kidney cancer.

In nucleotides, the CDR3 is TGTGCCAGTACCCGGGAGAGGGCCACAGATACGCAGTATTTT. Its protein product is CASTRERATDTQYF. V gene TRBV19 combines with J gene TRBJ2-3, with D possibly being TRBD2 (6 bases). CDR1 is LNHDA and CDR2 is SQIVND in the germline V gene (reference sequence). V dropped 7 bases and J dropped 2 bases, with 13 bases sitting between them. CDR3 length equals 14 residues.

The chain uses TRBV4-1 and TRBJ2-7; 9 positions agree with TRBD2. V was pared by 1 base and J by 4 bases, with 5 bases of the junction left unmatched. This CDR3 is built from 15 residues. Germline V gene data show CDR1 as MGHRA and CDR2 as YSYEKL. DNA for the CDR3: TGCGCCAGCAGCCAAGTCCTTGCGGGAGGGTACGAGCAGTACTTC. As protein: CASSQVLAGGYEQYF.

The chain couples TRBV11-1 to TRBJ1-2, with a tentative D call TRBD1 (5 bases). The CDR3 runs 15 residues. V shed 5 bases and J shed 7 bases, with 20 bases lying between them. CDR1 is SGHAT, CDR2 FQDESV, per germline (reference sequence). This CDR3 is CASSLGPGTLGGYTF. The CDR3 DNA reads TGTGCCAGCAGCCTAGGGCCCGGGACGTTGGGTGGCTACACCTTC.

This sequence joins TRBV5-1 and TRBJ2-1; D unclear. Germline CDR1 SGHRS, CDR2 YFSETQ. V lost 0 bases to trimming and J lost 3 bases, with 10 bases between them. The CDR3 is 15 amino acids. CDR3 coding DNA: TGCGCCAGCAGCTTGGTCCCGGGCGACTACAATGAGCAGTTCTTC. This encodes CASSLVPGDYNEQFF.

The DNA for the CDR3 is TGTGCCAGCTCAGGCACAGGAGGGGGGGAGCAGTACTTC. Protein product: CASSGTGGGEQYF. This chain uses TRBV18 with TRBJ2-7; D may match TRBD1 or TRBD2 (6 bases each). CDR3 length: 13 residues. The V and J ends lost 5 bases and 7 bases respectively, with 15 bases between them. Germline V gene lookup returns CDR1 KGHSH and CDR2 LQKENI.

The V gene is TRBV5-1, the J gene TRBJ2-2; 9 nucleotides agree with TRBD2. Looked up from germline, CDR1 is SGHRS and CDR2 is YFSETQ. The V gene end was trimmed by 7 bases and the J gene end by 2 bases; junction bases not matched to a gene: 6. The length of the CDR3 is 15 residues. CDR3 residues: CASARREGNTGELFF. CDR3 coding DNA: TGCGCCAGCGCCCGGCGGGAGGGTAACACCGGGGAGCTGTTTTTT.

The chain joins TRBV28 to TRBJ1-5; possibly TRBD1 for D (5 bases). There are 14 residues in the CDR3. V lost 5 bases and J 0 bases, leaving 8 bases between the germline ends. Per the germline V gene, CDR1 is MDHEN and CDR2 is SYDVKM. The CDR3, as DNA: TGTGCCAGCAGTCGGACACATAGCAATCAGCCCCAGCATTTT. Protein sequence: CASSRTHSNQPQHF.

The V gene is TRBV21-1, the J gene TRBJ2-7; no DNA check was done on the table's D call, TRBD2. TRBV21-1 is a documented pseudogene. This CDR3 region has 16 residues. The CDR3 coding sequence is TGTGCCAGCAGCAAAGGGGTCGGGGGGGGCCCCTACGAGCAGTACTTC. Protein product: CASSKGVGGGPYEQYF.

The V and J genes are TRBV7-8 and TRBJ1-4; D uncertain. The CDR3 spans 14 residues. V shed 3 bases and J shed 5 bases, with 10 bases lying between them. CDR1 is SGHVS, CDR2 FQNEAQ, per germline. The chain's CDR3 is CASSFGQANEKLFF. Here the CDR3 DNA reads TGTGCCAGCAGCTTTGGGCAGGCAAATGAAAAACTGTTTTTT.

The chain employs TRBV18 and TRBJ1-2, with D uncertain. CDR3 length: 19 amino acids. Per the germline V gene, CDR1 is KGHSH and CDR2 is LQKENI. V was clipped by 5 bases and J by 0 bases, with 25 bases between them. In DNA, the CDR3 is TGTGCCAGCTCAACCGTGTCATTTCGGGCGCAATTAGCTAACTATGGCTACACCTTC. Protein: CASSTVSFRAQLANYGYTF. The variable domain in full, with the rest retrieved from reference TRBV18 and TRBJ1-2, is NAGVMQNPRHLVRRRGQEARLRCSPMKGHSHVYWYRQLPEEGLKFMVYLQKENIIDESGMPKERFSAEFPKEGPSILRIQQVVRGDSAAYFCASSTVSFRAQLANYGYTFGSGTRLTVV.

The chain employs TRBV19 and TRBJ2-1, with 10 positions matching TRBD2. The CDR3 covers 16 residues. V shed 3 bases, J shed 7 bases, and the junction held 9 bases outside the gene matches. Germline V CDR1 and CDR2: LNHDA, SQIVND (reference sequence). CDR3 sequence (DNA): TGTGCCAGTAGTATGGGGGGCAGCGGGAGGGGAAATGAGCAGTTCTTC. Its protein is CASSMGGSGRGNEQFF.

The chain recombines TRBV19 with TRBJ2-3; 8 positions agree with TRBD2. CDR3 size: 14 residues. Germline V gene sequence: CDR1 LNHDA, CDR2 SQIVND (reference sequence). Unmatched junction bases numbered 2, after V lost 3 bases and J lost 3 bases. CDR3 sequence reads: CASSMSGSTDTQYF. The CDR3 coding sequence is TGTGCCAGTAGTATGAGCGGGAGTACAGATACGCAGTATTTT.

The rearrangement links TRBV18 to TRBJ2-7; 9 nucleotides align to TRBD1. The V gene's germline CDR1 is KGHSH and CDR2 LQKENI. The CDR3 covers 15 residues. V lost 5 bases and J lost 2; bases outside the gene matches: 7. For the CDR3, the DNA is TGTGCCAGCTCATCCGACAGGGGGGCTACCTACGAGCAGTACTTC. Its translation: CASSSDRGATYEQYF.

This sequence joins TRBV2 and TRBJ1-5; 9 bases align to TRBD1. CDR1 and CDR2 (germline): SNHLY, FYNNEI. The V and J ends lost 3 bases and 7 bases, in that order; junction bases with no gene match: 4. The CDR3 is 14 residues long. The CDR3 protein is CASSDTGGYQPQHF. Here the CDR3 DNA reads TGTGCCAGCAGTGATACAGGGGGCTACCAGCCCCAGCATTTT.

The chain joins TRBV6-7 to TRBJ2-7; 9 bases match TRBD2. TRBV6-7 is classed as an ORF, of uncertain function. The CDR3 runs to 15 residues. Trimming cost V 4 bases and J 1 base; bases outside gene matches: 5. In DNA, the CDR3 is TGTGCCAGCAGTTTTGATAGCGGGAGTTCCTACGAGCAGTACTTC. This gives the protein CASSFDSGSSYEQYF.

V and J are TRBV11-2 and TRBJ2-2; D is perhaps TRBD1 (5 bases). The germline V and J ends were trimmed by 5 bases and 6 bases, with 10 bases remaining between them. The CDR3 contains 13 residues. Germline loops: CDR1 SGHAT, CDR2 FQNNGV. The chain's CDR3 is CASSLAGSGELFF. The CDR3, as DNA: TGTGCCAGCAGCCTTGCAGGGTCCGGGGAGCTGTTTTTT.

The rearrangement uses TRBV5-1 and TRBJ2-7; no clear D gene. CDR3 length: 12 amino acids. V gave up 3 bases and J gave up 1 base, with 5 bases separating them. CDR1 SGHRS and CDR2 YFSETQ come from the germline V gene. CDR3: CASSSTSYEQYF. The CDR3 bases are TGCGCCAGCAGCTCGACTTCCTACGAGCAGTACTTC.

This chain connects TRBV7-2 to TRBJ2-1; 12 nucleotides line up with TRBD2. This CDR3 has 18 amino acids. Germline V gene lookup returns CDR1 SGHTA and CDR2 FQGNSA. Trimming cost V 3 bases and J 7 bases; bases outside gene matches: 13. The CDR3 region is CASSLGVGLAGPKNEQFF. The CDR3, as DNA: TGTGCCAGCAGCTTGGGGGTGGGACTAGCGGGTCCGAAAAATGAGCAGTTCTTC. Full variable domain (remainder filled in from reference TRBV7-2 and TRBJ2-1): GAGVSQSPSNKVTEKGKDVELRCDPISGHTALYWYRQSLGQGLEFLIYFQGNSAPDKSGLPSDRFSAERTGGSVSTLTIQRTQQEDSAVYLCASSLGVGLAGPKNEQFFGPGTRLTVL.

CDR3 nucleotides: TGTGCCACAGGGAATTACTATGGCTACACCTTC. It codes for CATGNYYGYTF. The gene calls are TRBV30 and TRBJ1-2; tentatively, D is TRBD1 (6 bases). Trimming stripped 8 bases from V and 3 bases from J, with 10 bases between. The CDR3 runs 11 residues. The germline V gene encodes CDR1 GTSNPN and CDR2 SVGIG (reference sequence).

The chain couples TRBV28 to TRBJ2-7; D remains ambiguous. The CDR3 runs 12 residues. CDR1 is MDHEN, CDR2 SYDVKM, per germline. Trimming shortened V by 8 bases and J by 0 bases, and 8 bases separated the two germline ends. The CDR3 sequence is CASRTYSYEQYF. In nucleotides, the CDR3 is TGTGCCAGCCGAACGTACTCCTACGAGCAGTACTTC.

The chain recombines TRBV6-1 with TRBJ1-3; D is unclear. V gave up 2 bases and J gave up 0 bases, with 11 bases separating them. The CDR3 runs to 16 residues. Germline CDR1 and CDR2: MNHNS and SASEGT. The CDR3 DNA follows: TGTGCCAGCAGTGAAAAGGGAAGGAACTCTGGAAACACCATATATTTT. Translated: CASSEKGRNSGNTIYF.

This sequence joins TRBV6-6 and TRBJ2-3; the D gene is possibly TRBD1 (5 bases). Looked up from germline, CDR1 is MNHNY and CDR2 is SVGAGI (reference sequence). Trimming shortened V by 6 bases and J by 0 bases, and 13 bases separated the two germline ends. The CDR3 contains 15 residues. CDR3: CASSRQFTSTDTQYF. The CDR3 bases are TGTGCCAGCAGCCGACAGTTTACTAGCACAGATACGCAGTATTTT.

The rearrangement links TRBV28 to TRBJ2-3; D may match TRBD1 or TRBD2 (5 bases each). This CDR3 has 14 amino acids. CDR1 and CDR2 (germline): MDHEN, SYDVKM. Trimming took off 7 bases at V and 2 bases at J, with 13 bases between the two ends. The CDR3 DNA reads as TGTGCCAGCAAGGGGCAGCGGATCACAGATACGCAGTATTTT. The encoded protein is CASKGQRITDTQYF.

This chain uses TRBV7-8 with TRBJ2-5; 8 nucleotides match TRBD2. The CDR3 has 14 residues. Germline CDR1 is SGHVS and CDR2 is FQNEAQ. With 0 bases clipped from V and 5 bases from J, the junction kept 2 bases outside the gene matches. The CDR3 is CASSLAPGGETQYF. Here the CDR3 DNA reads TGTGCCAGCAGCTTAGCCCCGGGAGGGGAGACCCAGTACTTC.